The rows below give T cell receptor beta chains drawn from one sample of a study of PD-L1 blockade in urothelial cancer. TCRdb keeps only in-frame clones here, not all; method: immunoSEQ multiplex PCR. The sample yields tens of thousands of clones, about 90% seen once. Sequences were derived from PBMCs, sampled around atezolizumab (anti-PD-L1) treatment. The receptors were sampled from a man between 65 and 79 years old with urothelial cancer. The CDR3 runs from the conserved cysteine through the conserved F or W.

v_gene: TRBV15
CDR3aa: CATSRPVMTGQETQYF

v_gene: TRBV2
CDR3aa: CASPNRGAEGADTQYF

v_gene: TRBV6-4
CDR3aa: CASSDSGRPGGAFF

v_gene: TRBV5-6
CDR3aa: CASSPTGGLAKNIQYF

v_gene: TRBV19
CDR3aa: CASSMRLIAYEQYF

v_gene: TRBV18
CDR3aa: CASSPTSGYEQYF

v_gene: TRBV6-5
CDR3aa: CASSHQGRTEQYF

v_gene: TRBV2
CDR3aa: CASRSLDRAPYEQYF

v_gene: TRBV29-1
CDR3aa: CSVTEVYGYTF

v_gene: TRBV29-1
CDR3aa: CSVLAGAVGNEQFF

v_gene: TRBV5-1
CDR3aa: CASSPQGAQGYTF

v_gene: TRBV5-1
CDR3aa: CASSPGISPHGETQYF

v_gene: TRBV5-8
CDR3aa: CASSLGQGTGETQYF

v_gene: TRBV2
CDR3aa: CASSEPDRGWRQPQHF

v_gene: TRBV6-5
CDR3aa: CASSMTGTIGQYF

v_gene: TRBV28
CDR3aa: CAIGTGATNEKLFF

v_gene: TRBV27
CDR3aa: CASRTGGFSSPLHF

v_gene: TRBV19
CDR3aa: CATQWGQGAQNEQFF

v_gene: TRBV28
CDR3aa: CASSLRGEAFF

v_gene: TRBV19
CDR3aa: CASSPGTGGYGNEKLFF

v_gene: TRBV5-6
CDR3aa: CASTTTRQETQYF

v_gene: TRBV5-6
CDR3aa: CASSMDISYGYTF

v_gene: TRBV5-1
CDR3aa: CASSRSGAAETDTQYF

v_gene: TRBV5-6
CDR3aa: CASSLWGRDRDYNEQFF

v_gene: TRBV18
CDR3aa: CASSLAGVDQPQHF

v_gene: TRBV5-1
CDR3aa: CASKPGRLSAGSSYNEQFF

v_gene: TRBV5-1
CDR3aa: CASRGTSGRARVSYNEQFF

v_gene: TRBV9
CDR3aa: CASSVTPSRSYGYTF

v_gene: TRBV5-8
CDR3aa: CASSPQVLYGYTF

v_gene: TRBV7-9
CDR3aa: CASSRSLTSQDTQYF

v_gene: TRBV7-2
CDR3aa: CASRPPSPRDTQYF

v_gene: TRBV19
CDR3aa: CASSPDLADSYNEQFF

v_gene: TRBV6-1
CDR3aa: CATGASGYNEQFF

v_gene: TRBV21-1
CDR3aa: CASSTMRTSGETQYF

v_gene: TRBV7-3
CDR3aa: CASSPGTRGETQYF

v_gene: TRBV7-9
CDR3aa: CASSPLAGVDTGELFF

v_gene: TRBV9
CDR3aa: CASSVGTGGGTEAFF

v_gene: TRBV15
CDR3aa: CATSRARGEQYF

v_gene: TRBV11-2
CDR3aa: CASSPRTGSGNTIYF

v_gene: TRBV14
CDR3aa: CASSQAGRGYEQYF

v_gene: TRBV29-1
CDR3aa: CSVALQGKTEAFF

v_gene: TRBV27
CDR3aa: CASSLRSFGADTQYF

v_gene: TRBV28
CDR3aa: CASSSPAGEGDTQYF

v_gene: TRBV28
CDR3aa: CASSLRGRSETQYF